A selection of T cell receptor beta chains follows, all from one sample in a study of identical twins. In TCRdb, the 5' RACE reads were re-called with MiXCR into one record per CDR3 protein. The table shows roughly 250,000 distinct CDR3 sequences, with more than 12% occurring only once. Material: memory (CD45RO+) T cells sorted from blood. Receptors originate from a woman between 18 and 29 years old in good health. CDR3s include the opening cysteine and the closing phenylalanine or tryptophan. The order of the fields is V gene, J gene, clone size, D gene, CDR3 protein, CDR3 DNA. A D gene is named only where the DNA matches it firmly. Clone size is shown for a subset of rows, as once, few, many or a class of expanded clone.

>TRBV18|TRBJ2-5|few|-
CASSPAVGETQYF
TGTGCCAGCTCACCTGCTGTCGGGGAGACCCAGTACTTC
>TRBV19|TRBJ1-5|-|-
CASRVGDQPQHF
TGTGCCAGTAGAGTGGGCGATCAGCCCCAGCATTTT
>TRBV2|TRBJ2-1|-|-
CASSGRRNEQFF
TGTGCCAGCAGTGGCAGGAGGAATGAGCAGTTCTTC
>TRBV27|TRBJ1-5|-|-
CASRRGNQPQHF
TGTGCCAGCAGGAGGGGTAATCAGCCCCAGCATTTT
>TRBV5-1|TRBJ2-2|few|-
CASSLEGGNTGELFF
TGCGCCAGCAGCTTGGAAGGTGGAAACACCGGGGAGCTGTTTTTT
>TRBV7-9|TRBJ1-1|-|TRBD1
CASSPPGQGAEAFF
TGTGCCAGCAGCCCCCCGGGACAGGGAGCTGAAGCTTTCTTT
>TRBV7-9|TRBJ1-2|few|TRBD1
CASSLQGAGGYTF
TGTGCCAGCAGCCTACAGGGGGCGGGAGGCTACACCTTC
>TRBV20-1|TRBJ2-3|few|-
CSAVFAPHTDTQYF
TGCAGTGCCGTATTTGCTCCGCACACAGATACGCAGTATTTT
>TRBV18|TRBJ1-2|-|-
CASSPQWRASNYGYTF
TGTGCCAGCTCACCACAGTGGCGGGCGTCCAACTATGGCTACACCTTC
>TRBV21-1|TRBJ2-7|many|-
CASSKLGVGYEQYF
TGTGCCAGCAGCAAGTTAGGGGTAGGCTACGAGCAGTACTTC
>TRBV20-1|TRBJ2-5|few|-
CSARGSQGRETQYF
TGCAGTGCTAGAGGTTCACAGGGAAGAGAGACCCAGTACTTC
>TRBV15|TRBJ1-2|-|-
CATSRSSYGYTF
TGTGCCACCAGCCGGTCCAGCTATGGCTACACCTTC
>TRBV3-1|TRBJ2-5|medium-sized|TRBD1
CASTLSRSGWTGETQYF
TGTGCCAGCACCCTTAGCCGCTCAGGGTGGACAGGCGAGACCCAGTACTTC
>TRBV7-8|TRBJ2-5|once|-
CASSPHRTQYF
TGTGCCAGCAGCCCCCATCGGACCCAGTACTTC
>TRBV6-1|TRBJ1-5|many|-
CASSERAQPQHF
TGTGCCAGCAGTGAACGGGCTCAGCCCCAGCATTTT
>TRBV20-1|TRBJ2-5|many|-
CSASGQTQETQYF
TGCAGTGCTAGCGGGCAGACACAAGAGACCCAGTACTTC
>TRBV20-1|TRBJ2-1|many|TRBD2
CSAPPRSGGANEQFF
TGCAGTGCTCCTCCTCGTAGCGGGGGGGCCAATGAGCAGTTCTTC
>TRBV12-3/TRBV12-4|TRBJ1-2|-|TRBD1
CASSWDSANYGYTF
TGTGCCAGCAGTTGGGACAGTGCTAACTATGGCTACACCTTC
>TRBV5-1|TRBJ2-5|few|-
CASSLASLQETQYF
TGCGCCAGCAGCTTGGCCTCTCTACAAGAGACCCAGTACTTC
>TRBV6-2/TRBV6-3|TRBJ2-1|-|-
CASSYSRRNEQFF
TGTGCCAGCAGTTACTCGCGTCGTAATGAGCAGTTCTTC